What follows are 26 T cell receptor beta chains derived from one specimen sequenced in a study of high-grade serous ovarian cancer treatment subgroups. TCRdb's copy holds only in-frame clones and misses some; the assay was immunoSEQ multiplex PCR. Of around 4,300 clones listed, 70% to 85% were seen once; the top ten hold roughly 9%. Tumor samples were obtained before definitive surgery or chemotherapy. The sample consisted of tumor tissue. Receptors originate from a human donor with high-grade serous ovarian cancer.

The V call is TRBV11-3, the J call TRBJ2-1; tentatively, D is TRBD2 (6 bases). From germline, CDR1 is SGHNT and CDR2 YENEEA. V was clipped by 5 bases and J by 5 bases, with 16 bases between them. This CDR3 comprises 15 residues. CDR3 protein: CASSPSGGLNNEQFF. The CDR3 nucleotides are TGTGCCAGCAGCCCCTCCGGAGGGCTGAACAATGAGCAGTTCTTC.

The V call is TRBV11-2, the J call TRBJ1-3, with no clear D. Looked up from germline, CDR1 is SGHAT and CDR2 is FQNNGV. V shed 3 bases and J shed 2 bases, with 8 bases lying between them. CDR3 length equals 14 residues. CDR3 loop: CASSLERTGNTIYF. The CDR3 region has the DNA TGTGCCAGCAGCTTGGAGCGTACTGGAAACACCATATATTTT.

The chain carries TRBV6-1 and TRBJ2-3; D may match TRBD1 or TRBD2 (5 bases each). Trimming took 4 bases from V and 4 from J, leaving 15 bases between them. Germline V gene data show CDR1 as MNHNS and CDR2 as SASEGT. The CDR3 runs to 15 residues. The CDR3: CASSVFGDGADTQYF. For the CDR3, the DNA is TGTGCCAGCAGTGTATTCGGGGACGGGGCAGATACGCAGTATTTT.

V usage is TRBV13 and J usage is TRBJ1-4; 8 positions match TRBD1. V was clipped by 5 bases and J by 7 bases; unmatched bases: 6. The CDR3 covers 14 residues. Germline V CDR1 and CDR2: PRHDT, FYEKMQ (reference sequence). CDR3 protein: CASSLGQGGEKLFF. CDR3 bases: TGTGCCAGCAGCCTCGGACAGGGTGGTGAAAAACTGTTTTTT.

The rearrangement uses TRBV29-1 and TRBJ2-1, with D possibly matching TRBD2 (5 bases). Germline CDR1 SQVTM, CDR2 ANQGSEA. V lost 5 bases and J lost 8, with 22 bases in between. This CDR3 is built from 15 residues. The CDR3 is CSVIGFGVNLDEQFF. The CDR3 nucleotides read TGCAGCGTTATTGGTTTCGGGGTCAATTTGGATGAGCAGTTCTTC.

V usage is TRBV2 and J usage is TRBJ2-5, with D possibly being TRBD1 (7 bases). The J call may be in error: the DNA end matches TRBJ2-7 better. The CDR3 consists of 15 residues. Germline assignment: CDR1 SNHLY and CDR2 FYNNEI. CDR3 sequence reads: CASSEQGGDSYEQYF. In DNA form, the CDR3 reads TGTGCCAGCAGTGAGCAGGGGGGTGACTCCTACGAGCAGTACTTC.

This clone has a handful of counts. The CDR3 here is CASSWGAGATGELFF. Written as DNA, the CDR3 is TGTGCCAGCAGCTGGGGGGCAGGCGCTACCGGGGAGCTGTTTTTT. The V and J genes are TRBV7-3 and TRBJ2-2, with D perhaps being TRBD1 or TRBD2 (6 bases each). The germline CDR1 and CDR2 sequences are SGHTA and FQGTGA. The CDR3 consists of 15 residues. V dropped 4 bases and J dropped 5 bases, with 14 bases sitting between them.

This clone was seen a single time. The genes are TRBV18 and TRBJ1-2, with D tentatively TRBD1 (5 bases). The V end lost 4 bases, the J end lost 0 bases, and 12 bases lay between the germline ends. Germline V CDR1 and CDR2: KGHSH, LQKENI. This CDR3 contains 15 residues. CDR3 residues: CASSLSGAPNYGYTF. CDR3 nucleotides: TGTGCCAGCTCACTCTCCGGGGCCCCTAACTATGGCTACACCTTC.

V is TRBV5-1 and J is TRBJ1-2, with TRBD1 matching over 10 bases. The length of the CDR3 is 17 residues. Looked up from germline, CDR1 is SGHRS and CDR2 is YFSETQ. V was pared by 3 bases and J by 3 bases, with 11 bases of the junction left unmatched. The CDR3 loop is CASSSLSGGTGDYGYTF. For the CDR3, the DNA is TGCGCCAGCAGCTCACTGTCGGGCGGGACAGGGGACTATGGCTACACCTTC.

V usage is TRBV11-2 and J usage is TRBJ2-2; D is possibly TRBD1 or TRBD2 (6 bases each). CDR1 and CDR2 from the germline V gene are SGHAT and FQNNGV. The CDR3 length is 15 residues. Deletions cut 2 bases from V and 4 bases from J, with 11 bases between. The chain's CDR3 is CASSLKGGGTGELFF. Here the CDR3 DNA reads TGTGCCAGCAGCTTAAAGGGGGGAGGCACCGGGGAGCTGTTTTTT.

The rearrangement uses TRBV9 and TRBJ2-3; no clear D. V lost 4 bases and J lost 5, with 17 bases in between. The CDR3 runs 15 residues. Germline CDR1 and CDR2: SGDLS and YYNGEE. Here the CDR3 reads CASSPLPAGGDTQYF. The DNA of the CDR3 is TGTGCCAGCAGCCCTCTCCCAGCCGGCGGAGATACGCAGTATTTT. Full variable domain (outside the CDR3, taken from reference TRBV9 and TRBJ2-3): DSGVTQTPKHLITATGQRVTLRCSPRSGDLSVYWYQQSLDQGLQFLIQYYNGEERAKGNILERFSAQQFPDLHSELNLSSLELGDSALYFCASSPLPAGGDTQYFGPGTRLTVL.

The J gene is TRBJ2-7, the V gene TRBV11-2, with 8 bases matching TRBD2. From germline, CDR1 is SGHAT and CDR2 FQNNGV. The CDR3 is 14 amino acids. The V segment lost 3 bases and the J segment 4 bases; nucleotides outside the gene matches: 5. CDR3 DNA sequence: TGTGCCAGCAGCTTTAGGAGCGGGGGATACGAGCAGTACTTC. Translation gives CASSFRSGGYEQYF.

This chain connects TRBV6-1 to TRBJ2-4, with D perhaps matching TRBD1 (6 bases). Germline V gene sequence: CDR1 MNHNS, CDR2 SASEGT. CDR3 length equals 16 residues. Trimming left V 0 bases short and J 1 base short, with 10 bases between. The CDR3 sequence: CASSEASTGAKNIQYF. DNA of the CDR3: TGTGCCAGCAGTGAAGCCTCAACAGGGGCCAAAAACATTCAGTACTTC.

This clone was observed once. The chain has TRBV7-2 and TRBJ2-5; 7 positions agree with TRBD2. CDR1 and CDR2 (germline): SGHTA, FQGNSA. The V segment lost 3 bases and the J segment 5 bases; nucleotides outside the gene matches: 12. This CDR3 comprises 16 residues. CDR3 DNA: TGTGCCAGCAGCTTTACCTTAACAAGAGCGGGGGAGACCCAGTACTTC. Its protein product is CASSFTLTRAGETQYF.

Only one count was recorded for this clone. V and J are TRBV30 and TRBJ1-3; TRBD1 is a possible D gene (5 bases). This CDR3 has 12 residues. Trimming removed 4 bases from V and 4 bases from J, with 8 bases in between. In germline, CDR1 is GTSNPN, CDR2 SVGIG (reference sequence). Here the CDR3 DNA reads TGTGCCTGGACGAGGGGAGGAAACACCATATATTTT. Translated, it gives CAWTRGGNTIYF.

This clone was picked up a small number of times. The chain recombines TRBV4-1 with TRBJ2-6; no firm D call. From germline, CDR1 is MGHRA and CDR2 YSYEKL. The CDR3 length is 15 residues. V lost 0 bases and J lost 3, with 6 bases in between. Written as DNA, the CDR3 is TGCGCCAGCAGCCAAGAGACGTTTGGGGCCAACGTCCTGACTTTC. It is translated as CASSQETFGANVLTF.

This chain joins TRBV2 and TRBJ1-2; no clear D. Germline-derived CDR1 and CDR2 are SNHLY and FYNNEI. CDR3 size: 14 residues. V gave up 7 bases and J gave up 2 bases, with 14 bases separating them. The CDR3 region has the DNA TGTGCCAGCAAGACCGGATCCTTGAACTATGGCTACACCTTC. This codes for CASKTGSLNYGYTF.

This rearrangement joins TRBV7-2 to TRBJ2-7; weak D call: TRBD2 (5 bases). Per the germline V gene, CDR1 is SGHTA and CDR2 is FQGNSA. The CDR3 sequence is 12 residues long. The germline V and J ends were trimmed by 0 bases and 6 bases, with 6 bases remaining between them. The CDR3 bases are TGTGCCAGCAGCTTAGCGGCGGGCGAGCAGTACTTC. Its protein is CASSLAAGEQYF.

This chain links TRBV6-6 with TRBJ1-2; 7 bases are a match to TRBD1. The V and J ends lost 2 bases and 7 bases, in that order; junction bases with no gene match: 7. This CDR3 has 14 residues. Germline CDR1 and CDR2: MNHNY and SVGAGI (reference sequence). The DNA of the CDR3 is TGTGCCAGCAGTTACCTGACAGGGTTGGGTGGCTACACCTTC. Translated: CASSYLTGLGGYTF.

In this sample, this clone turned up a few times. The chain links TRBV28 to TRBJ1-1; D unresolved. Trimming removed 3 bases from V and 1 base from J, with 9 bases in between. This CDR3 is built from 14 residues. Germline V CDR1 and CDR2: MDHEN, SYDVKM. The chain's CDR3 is CASSFGDKNTEAFF. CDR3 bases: TGTGCCAGCAGTTTTGGGGATAAGAACACTGAAGCTTTCTTT.

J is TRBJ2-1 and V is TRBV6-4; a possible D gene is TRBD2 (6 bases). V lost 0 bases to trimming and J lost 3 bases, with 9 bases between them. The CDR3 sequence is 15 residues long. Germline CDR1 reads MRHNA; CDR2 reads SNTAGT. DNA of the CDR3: TGTGCCAGCAGTGACTCGGAGGGAGGCTACAATGAGCAGTTCTTC. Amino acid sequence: CASSDSEGGYNEQFF.

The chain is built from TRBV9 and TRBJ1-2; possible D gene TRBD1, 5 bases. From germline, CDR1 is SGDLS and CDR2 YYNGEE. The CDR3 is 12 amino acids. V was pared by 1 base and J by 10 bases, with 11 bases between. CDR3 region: CASSVTAGSYTF. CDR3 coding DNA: TGTGCCAGCAGCGTAACGGCAGGGTCCTACACCTTC.

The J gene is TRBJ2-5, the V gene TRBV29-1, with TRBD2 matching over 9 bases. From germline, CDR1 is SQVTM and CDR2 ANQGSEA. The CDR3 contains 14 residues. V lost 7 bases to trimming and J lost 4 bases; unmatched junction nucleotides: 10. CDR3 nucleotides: TGCAGCGGTGGCGGGGGGGCCGATCCAGAGACCCAGTACTTC. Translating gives CSGGGGADPETQYF.

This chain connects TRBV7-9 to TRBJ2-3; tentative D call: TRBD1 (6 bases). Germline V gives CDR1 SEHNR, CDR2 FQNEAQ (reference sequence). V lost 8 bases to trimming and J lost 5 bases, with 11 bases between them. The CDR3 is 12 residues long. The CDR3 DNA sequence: TGTGCCAGCGGACCCAGGGGAGATACGCAGTATTTT. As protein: CASGPRGDTQYF.

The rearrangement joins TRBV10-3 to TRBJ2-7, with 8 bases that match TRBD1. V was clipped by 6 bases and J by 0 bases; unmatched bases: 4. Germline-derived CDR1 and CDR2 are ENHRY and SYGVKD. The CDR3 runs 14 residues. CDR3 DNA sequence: TGTGCCATCAGGAAGACAGGGGACTCCTACGAGCAGTACTTC. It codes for CAIRKTGDSYEQYF.

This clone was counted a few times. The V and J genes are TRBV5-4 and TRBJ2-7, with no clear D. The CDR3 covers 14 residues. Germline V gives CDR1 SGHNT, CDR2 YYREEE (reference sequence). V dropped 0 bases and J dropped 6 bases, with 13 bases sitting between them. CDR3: CASSLEGGVGEQYF. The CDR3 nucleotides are TGTGCCAGCAGCTTGGAGGGCGGAGTGGGCGAGCAGTACTTC.